Described below is a single T cell receptor (beta chain) sequence and its context. Authors' data handling: Reference gene primer amplification in the assay estimated nucleated cell counts. TCRdb's copy holds only in-frame clones and misses some; the assay was immunoSEQ multiplex PCR. That table furnishes V, J and clone size, whereas the DNA furnished D and trimming. In the table there are about 250,000 clones, around 90% of which are singletons. CDR3 length: 16 amino acids. CDR1 is SEHNR, CDR2 FQNEAQ, per germline (reference sequence). The ends lost 2 bases at V and 5 bases at J; junction bases unmatched: 9. This entry belongs to a study of blood T cell repertoires in COVID-19. Study at large: In each case, the material was cDNA or gDNA derived from T cells, B-cell-depleted T cells, or PBMCs.

This receptor was obtained from a middle-aged woman who had recovered from COVID-19. The V call is TRBV7-9, the J call TRBJ2-5; TRBD1 aligns across 9 bases. Material: peripheral blood. The CDR3 coding sequence is TGTGCCAGCAGCTTACTCCGGGACAGGGATGGGGAGACCCAGTACTTC. It translates to CASSLLRDRDGETQYF.